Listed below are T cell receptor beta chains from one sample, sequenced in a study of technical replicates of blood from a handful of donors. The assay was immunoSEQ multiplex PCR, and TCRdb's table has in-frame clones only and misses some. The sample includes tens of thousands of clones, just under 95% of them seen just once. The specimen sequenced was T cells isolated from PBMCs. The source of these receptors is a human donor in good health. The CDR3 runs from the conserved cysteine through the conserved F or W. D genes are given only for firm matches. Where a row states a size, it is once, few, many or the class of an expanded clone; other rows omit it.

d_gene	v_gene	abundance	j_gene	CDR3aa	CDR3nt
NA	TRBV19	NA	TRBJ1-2	CASSIMGDGYTF	TGTGCCAGTAGTATTATGGGAGATGGCTACACCTTC
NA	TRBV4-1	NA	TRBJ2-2	CASSRRAFANTGELFF	TGCGCCAGCAGCCGAAGAGCATTCGCGAACACCGGGGAGCTGTTTTTT
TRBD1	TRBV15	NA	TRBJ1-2	CATSSTGAPNYGYTF	TGTGCCACCAGCTCTACAGGGGCCCCTAACTATGGCTACACCTTC
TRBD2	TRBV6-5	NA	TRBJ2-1	CASSFSGGLYNEQFF	TGTGCCAGCAGTTTTAGCGGGGGCCTCTACAATGAGCAGTTCTTC
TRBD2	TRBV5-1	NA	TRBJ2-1	CASSLTNVAGERLNEQFF	TGCGCCAGCAGCTTGACGAACGTAGCGGGAGAGCGTCTCAATGAGCAGTTCTTC
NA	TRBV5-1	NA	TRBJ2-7	CASSLSGYEQYF	TGCGCCAGCAGCCTTAGTGGCTACGAGCAGTACTTC
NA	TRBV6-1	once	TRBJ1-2	CASSESGYTF	TGTGCCAGCAGTGAAAGCGGCTACACCTTC
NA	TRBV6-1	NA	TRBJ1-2	CASSPGQSNSYGYTF	TGTGCCAGCAGTCCCGGACAGAGCAACAGCTATGGCTACACCTTC
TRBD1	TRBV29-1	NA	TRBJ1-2	CSVGDRESDGYTF	TGCAGCGTTGGGGACAGGGAATCGGATGGCTACACCTTC
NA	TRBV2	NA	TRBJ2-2	CASTSDTGELFF	TGTGCCAGCACCAGTGACACCGGGGAGCTGTTTTTT
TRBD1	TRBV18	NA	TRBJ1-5	CASSLGQTNQPQHF	TGTGCCAGCTCACTGGGACAGACCAATCAGCCCCAGCATTTT
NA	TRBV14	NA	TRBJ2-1	CASSQGYRSSYNEQFF	TGTGCCAGCAGCCAAGGGTACAGGAGCTCCTACAATGAGCAGTTCTTC
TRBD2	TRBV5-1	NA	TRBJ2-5	CASSFGGGVETQYF	TGCGCCAGCAGCTTCGGGGGGGGAGTAGAGACCCAGTACTTC
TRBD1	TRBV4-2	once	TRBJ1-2	CASSHGPRTGDYGYTF	TGTGCCAGCAGCCACGGACCGCGGACAGGGGACTATGGCTACACCTTC
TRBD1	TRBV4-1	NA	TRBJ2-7	CASSLLLMVRQGAYEQYF	TGCGCCAGCAGCCTCCTATTGATGGTAAGACAGGGGGCTTACGAGCAGTACTTC
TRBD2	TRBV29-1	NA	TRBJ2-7	CSVERLAGDEQYF	TGCAGCGTTGAGCGACTAGCGGGAGACGAGCAGTACTTC
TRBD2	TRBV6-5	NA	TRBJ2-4	CASSSWVAGTNIQYF	TGTGCCAGCAGTTCCTGGGTAGCGGGAACGAACATTCAGTACTTC
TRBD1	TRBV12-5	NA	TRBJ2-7	CASGLVLGTGGYEQYF	TGTGCTAGTGGTTTGGTATTAGGGACAGGGGGCTACGAGCAGTACTTC
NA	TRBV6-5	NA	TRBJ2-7	CASSRLQGDYEQYF	TGTGCCAGCAGCCGCCTCCAAGGGGACTACGAGCAGTACTTC
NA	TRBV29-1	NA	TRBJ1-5	CSVAQGSNQPQHF	TGCAGCGTCGCACAGGGTTCTAATCAGCCCCAGCATTTT
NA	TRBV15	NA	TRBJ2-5	CATSRDRGGQETQYF	TGTGCCACCAGCAGAGATCGCGGTGGCCAAGAGACCCAGTACTTC
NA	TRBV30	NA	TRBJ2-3	CAWRDSSLITDTQYF	TGTGCCTGGCGGGACTCCTCACTCATCACAGATACGCAGTATTTT
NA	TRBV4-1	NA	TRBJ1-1	CASSHPFRGVRTEAFF	TGCGCCAGCAGCCATCCCTTTCGGGGTGTAAGGACTGAAGCTTTCTTT
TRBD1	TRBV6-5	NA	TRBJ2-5	CASRDRVGTQYF	TGTGCCAGCAGGGACAGGGTCGGGACCCAGTACTTC
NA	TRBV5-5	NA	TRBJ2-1	CASSFLAGAAYNEQFF	TGTGCCAGCAGCTTTCTTGCGGGGGCCGCCTACAATGAGCAGTTCTTC
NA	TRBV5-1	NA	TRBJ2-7	CASSLVRGLRYEQYF	TGCGCCAGCAGCTTGGTCCGCGGACTACGCTACGAGCAGTACTTC
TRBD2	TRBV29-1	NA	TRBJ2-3	CSVEPGTSGTDTQYF	TGCAGCGTTGAACCAGGGACTAGCGGCACAGATACGCAGTATTTT
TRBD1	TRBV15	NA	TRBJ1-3	CATSRARDSSGNTIYF	TGTGCCACCAGCAGAGCGAGGGACAGCTCTGGAAACACCATATATTTT
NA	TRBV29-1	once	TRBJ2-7	CSVLSGSYEQYF	TGCAGCGTTCTGAGCGGATCCTACGAGCAGTACTTC
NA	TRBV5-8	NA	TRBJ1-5	CASTSGRNQPQHF	TGTGCCAGCACCTCGGGGAGGAATCAGCCCCAGCATTTT
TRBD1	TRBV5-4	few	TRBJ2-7	CASSLPRTGAYEQYF	TGTGCCAGCAGCTTACCCCGGACAGGAGCCTACGAGCAGTACTTC
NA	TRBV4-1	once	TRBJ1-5	CASSQSTGYQPQHF	TGCGCCAGCAGCCAATCGACAGGATATCAGCCCCAGCATTTT
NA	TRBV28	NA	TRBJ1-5	CASLRETDQPQHF	TGTGCCAGCCTCAGGGAAACGGATCAGCCCCAGCATTTT
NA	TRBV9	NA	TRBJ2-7	CASSVESLATEQYF	TGTGCCAGCAGCGTAGAATCCCTAGCAACCGAGCAGTACTTC
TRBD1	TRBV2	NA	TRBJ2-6	CASRGTGGLFSGANVLTF	TGTGCCAGCAGGGGGACAGGGGGATTGTTCTCTGGGGCCAACGTCCTGACTTTC
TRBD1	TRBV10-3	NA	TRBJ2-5	CAISESSVWDRRRETQYF	TGTGCCATCAGTGAGTCGAGTGTTTGGGACAGACGTAGGGAGACCCAGTACTTC
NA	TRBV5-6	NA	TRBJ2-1	CASSSYGGSSYNEQFF	TGTGCCAGCAGCTCATACGGAGGATCCTCCTACAATGAGCAGTTCTTC
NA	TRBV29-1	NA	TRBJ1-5	CSVEAPASRRISNQPQHF	TGCAGCGTTGAAGCTCCGGCATCTCGGCGGATTAGCAATCAGCCCCAGCATTTT
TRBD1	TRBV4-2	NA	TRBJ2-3	CASSPTGGIGDTQYF	TGTGCCAGCAGCCCTACAGGGGGCATCGGTGATACGCAGTATTTT